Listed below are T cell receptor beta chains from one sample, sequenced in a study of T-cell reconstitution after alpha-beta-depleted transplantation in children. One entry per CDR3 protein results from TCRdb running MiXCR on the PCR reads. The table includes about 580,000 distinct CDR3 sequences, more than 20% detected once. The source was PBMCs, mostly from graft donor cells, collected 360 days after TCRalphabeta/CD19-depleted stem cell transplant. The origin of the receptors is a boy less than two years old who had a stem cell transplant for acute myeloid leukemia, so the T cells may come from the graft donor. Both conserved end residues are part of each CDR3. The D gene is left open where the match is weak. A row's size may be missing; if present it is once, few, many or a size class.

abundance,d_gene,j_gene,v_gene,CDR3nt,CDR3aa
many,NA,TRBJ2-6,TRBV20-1,TGCAGTGCTAGAGACCGCTCTGGGGCCAACGTCCTGACTTTC,CSARDRSGANVLTF
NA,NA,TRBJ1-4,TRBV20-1,TGCAGTGCTAGAGTCCGGTTAGGTCGTCCTAATGAAAAACTGTTTTTT,CSARVRLGRPNEKLFF
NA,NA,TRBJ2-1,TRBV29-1,TGCAGCGTCCCCCTGGGGGGAGTGGGCAGCAATGAGCAGTTCTTC,CSVPLGGVGSNEQFF
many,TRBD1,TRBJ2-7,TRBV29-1,TGCAGCGGTCGGACAGGGGACTACGAGCAGTACTTC,CSGRTGDYEQYF
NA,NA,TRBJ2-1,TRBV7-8,TGTGCCAGCAGCTCCTCCGGCACCAGCTCCTACAATGAGCAGTTCTTC,CASSSSGTSSYNEQFF
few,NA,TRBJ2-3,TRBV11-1,TGTGCCAGCAGCCCACCTCGCGTACCACATTCTAGCACAGATACGCAGTATTTT,CASSPPRVPHSSTDTQYF
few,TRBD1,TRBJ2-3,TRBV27,TGTGCCAGCAGTTTTTGGGACAGCCGCACAGATACGCAGTATTTT,CASSFWDSRTDTQYF
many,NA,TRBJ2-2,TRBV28,TGTGCCACACAAGGGGGGGGCAGGACCGGGGAGCTGTTTTTT,CATQGGGRTGELFF
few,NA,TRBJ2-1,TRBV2,TGTGCCAGCAAGCAGGGCCCCAATGAGCAGTTCTTC,CASKQGPNEQFF
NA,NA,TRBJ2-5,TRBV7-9,TGTGCCAGCAGCTCCCCGACAGGAGTTCAAGAGACCCAGTACTTC,CASSSPTGVQETQYF
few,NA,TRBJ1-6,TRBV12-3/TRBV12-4,TGTGCCAGCAGGACCGGGGCCTCAAATTCACCCCTCCACTTT,CASRTGASNSPLHF
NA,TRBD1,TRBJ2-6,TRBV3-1,TGTGCCAGCAGCTTAAGGTTGACAGGGTCTGGGGCCAACGTCCTGACTTTC,CASSLRLTGSGANVLTF
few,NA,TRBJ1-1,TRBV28,TGTGCCAGCAGTCCCAGACCGAACACTGAAGCTTTCTTT,CASSPRPNTEAFF
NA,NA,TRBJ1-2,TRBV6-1,TGTGCCAGCAGTGCGCTCCGTAGTGACTATGGCTACACCTTC,CASSALRSDYGYTF
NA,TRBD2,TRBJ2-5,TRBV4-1,TGCGCCAGCAGCCGAGGACTAGCCCCACCAGCGGCGGAGACCCAGTACTTC,CASSRGLAPPAAETQYF
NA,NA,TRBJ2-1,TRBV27,TGTGCCAGCAAGGGGAGGGGGGGGAACAATGAGCAGTTCTTC,CASKGRGGNNEQFF
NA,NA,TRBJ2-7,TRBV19,TGTGCCAGTAGTATGGTACTCTCCAATCCCTACGAGCAGTACTTC,CASSMVLSNPYEQYF
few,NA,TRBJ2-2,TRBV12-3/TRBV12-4,TGTGCCAGCAGTTTCTACAGGGACGACGGGGAGCTGTTTTTT,CASSFYRDDGELFF
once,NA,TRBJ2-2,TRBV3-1,TGTGCCAGCAGCCCATCTTCTAAGTACACCGGGGTGCTGTTTTTT,CASSPSSKYTGVLFF
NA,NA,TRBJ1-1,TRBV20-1,TGCAGTGCAAATATAGGGCGCACTGAAGCTTTCTTT,CSANIGRTEAFF
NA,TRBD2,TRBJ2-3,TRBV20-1,TGCAGTGCTGGGTCGACTAGCGGGGTCACAGATACGCAGTATTTT,CSAGSTSGVTDTQYF
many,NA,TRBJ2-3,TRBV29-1,TGCAGCGTTGGTCAGGGGGGAGATACGCAGTATTTT,CSVGQGGDTQYF
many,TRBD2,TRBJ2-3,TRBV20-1,TGCAGTGCCTTAGCGGGGGGGGGATCAGATACGCAGTATTTT,CSALAGGGSDTQYF
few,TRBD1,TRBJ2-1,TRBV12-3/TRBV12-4,TGTGCCAGCAGCGCTCACCCCGGGACAGCTTACAATGAGCAGTTCTTC,CASSAHPGTAYNEQFF
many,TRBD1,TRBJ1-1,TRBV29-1,TGCAGCGTTGAGGGACAGATGAACACTGAAGCTTTCTTT,CSVEGQMNTEAFF
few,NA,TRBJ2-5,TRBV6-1,TGTGCCAGCAACGACCCTGCGGGGGCGTCGAAAGAGACCCAGTACTTC,CASNDPAGASKETQYF
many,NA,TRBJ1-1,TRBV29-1,TGCAGCGTCTCCCCGGGGAGAGACACTGAAGCTTTCTTT,CSVSPGRDTEAFF
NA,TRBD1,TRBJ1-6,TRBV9,TGTGCCAGCAGCGTCGGACAGGGGGCGAGGAGTTCACCCCTCCACTTT,CASSVGQGARSSPLHF
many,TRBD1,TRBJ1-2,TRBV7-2,TGTGCCAGCAGCTTAGGCCACAGGGGGGCGCTTGGCTACACCTTC,CASSLGHRGALGYTF
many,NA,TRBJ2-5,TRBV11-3,TGTGCCAGCAGCTTCGGAAGAGAGACCCAGTACTTC,CASSFGRETQYF
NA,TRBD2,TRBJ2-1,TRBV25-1,TGTGCCAGCAGTGAATTCGCAACTAGCGGGGAGAACAATGAGCAGTTCTTC,CASSEFATSGENNEQFF
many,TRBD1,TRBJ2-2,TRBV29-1,TGCAGCGCCACAGGGGTCTGGCCTCTTGGCGGGGAGCTGTTTTTT,CSATGVWPLGGELFF
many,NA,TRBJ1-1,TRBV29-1,TGCAGCACCTCGCGAGGCAGGGACACTGAAGCTTTCTTT,CSTSRGRDTEAFF
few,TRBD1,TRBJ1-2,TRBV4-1,TGCGCCAGCAGCCAAGGAATGGGCCCAGGGGGCGCGGAGGGCTACACCTTC,CASSQGMGPGGAEGYTF
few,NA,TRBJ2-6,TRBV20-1,TGCAGTGCACGGCCCACAGGGTTTCTCAAGGCTGGGGCCAACGTCCTGACTTTC,CSARPTGFLKAGANVLTF
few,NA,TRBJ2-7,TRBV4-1,TGCGCCAGCAGCCAAGATATGGGGGACGAGCAGTACTTC,CASSQDMGDEQYF
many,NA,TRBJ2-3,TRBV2,TGTGCCAGCCTTGCGGGACACAACACAGATACGCAGTATTTT,CASLAGHNTDTQYF
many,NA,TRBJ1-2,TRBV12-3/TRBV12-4,TGTGCCAGCAGTTTGAGGCCGGACCGGGGCTACACCTTC,CASSLRPDRGYTF
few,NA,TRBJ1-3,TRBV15,TGTGCCACCAGCAGGCTCGGAAACACCATATATTTT,CATSRLGNTIYF